The following is a T cell receptor (beta chain) sequence with its context. PCR primers comprised 60 Vbeta and 13 Jbeta primers. TCRdb's table, derived via immunoSEQ multiplex PCR, lists solely in-frame clones and lacks some. The profile shows roughly 100,000 clones, roughly 69% of them singletons. The sample comes from a study of cytomegalovirus exposure and HLA in healthy donors. Sequencing was done on a sample of PBMCs. This sequence was found in a man aged 30 to 39 in good health and CMV-seropositive.

The CDR3 nucleotides are TGCAGTGCCACAGAAGCTTTCTTT. Protein product: CSATEAFF. The chain couples TRBV20-1 to TRBJ1-1, with D unclear. V lost 6 bases to trimming and J lost 8 bases, with 4 bases between them. The V gene's germline CDR1 is DFQATT and CDR2 SNEGSKA (reference sequence). The CDR3 spans 8 residues.